This T cell receptor beta chain was obtained from a study of T-cell memory formation after mild COVID-19. Trimming cost V 5 bases and J 7 bases; bases outside gene matches: 11. The germline CDR1 and CDR2 sequences are SNHLY and FYNNEI. The CDR3 spans 15 residues. Using its own MiXCR run on the 5' RACE reads, TCRdb lists one record per CDR3 protein. The table has about 140,000 distinct CDR3 sequences, more than 13% seen once. Study-wide results and caveats: The main location of contracting CD4+ clones was CM and EM, and that of contracting CD8+ clones was EMRA.

Worth noting for this clonotype: The antigen remains unidentified.

This receptor was taken from an adult woman who had mild COVID-19 (a few samples of this study predate the infection). Cell type and time point are not known. Sequenced sample: PBMCs or a T cell subset sorted from them (not recorded which). The V gene is TRBV2, the J gene TRBJ2-5, with 9 bases matching TRBD2. The CDR3 bases are TGTGCCAGCAGTCTACCTAGCGGGGCGGAAGGGACCCAGTACTTC. This codes for CASSLPSGAEGTQYF.